This section outlines one T cell receptor (beta chain) sequence together with its context. These data belong to a study of blood T cell repertoires in COVID-19. About the study: The analysed material was cDNA or gDNA that came from T cells, B-cell-depleted T cells, or PBMCs.

Authors' analysis steps: Reference gene primers were amplified, and this amplification served to estimate nucleated cell counts. Clones were read by immunoSEQ multiplex PCR, and TCRdb kept only the in-frame ones, dropping some. That table supplies the V and J calls and clone size; D and trimming were determined from the DNA. The table has some 100,000 clones, 65% to 90% seen once. V lost 7 bases and J 2 bases, leaving 20 bases between the germline ends. The CDR3 contains 16 residues. Germline assignment: CDR1 SNHLY and CDR2 FYNNEI. Two consecutive negative NP/OP PCR tests, clearance, or resolved symptoms defined Cohort 3 recovery.

This receptor was taken from a woman in her forties or fifties who had recovered from COVID-19. The V and J genes are TRBV2 and TRBJ1-2; D is unclear. Sequencing was done on a sample of PBMCs or T cells enriched from blood (not recorded which). CDR3 loop: CASTAGRSWENYGYTF. For the CDR3, the DNA is TGTGCCAGCACCGCTGGTCGTAGTTGGGAGAACTATGGCTACACCTTC.